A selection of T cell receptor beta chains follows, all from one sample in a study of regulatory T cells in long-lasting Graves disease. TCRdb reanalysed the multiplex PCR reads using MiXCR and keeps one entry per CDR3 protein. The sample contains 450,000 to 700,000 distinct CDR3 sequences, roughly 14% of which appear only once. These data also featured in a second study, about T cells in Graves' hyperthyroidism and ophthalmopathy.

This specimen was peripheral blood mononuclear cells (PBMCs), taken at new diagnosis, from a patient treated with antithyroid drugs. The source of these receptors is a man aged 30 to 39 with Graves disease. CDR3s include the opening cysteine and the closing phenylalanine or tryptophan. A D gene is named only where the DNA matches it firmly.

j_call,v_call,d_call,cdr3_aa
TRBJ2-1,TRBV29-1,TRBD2,CSVVLASGSSYNEQFF
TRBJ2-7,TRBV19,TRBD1,CASRPAGTGSYEQYF
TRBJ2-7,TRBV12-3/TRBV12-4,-,CASSLMGRVSGEQYF
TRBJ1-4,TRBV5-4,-,CARTSAVSGEKLFF
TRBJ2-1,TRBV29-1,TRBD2,CSVAGGGRDEQFF
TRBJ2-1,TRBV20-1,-,CGPRVSSLHNEQFF
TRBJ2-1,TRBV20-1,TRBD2,CSATLEGTRGYNEQFF
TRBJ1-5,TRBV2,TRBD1,CASSEDRILYQPQHF
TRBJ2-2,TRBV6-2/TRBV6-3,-,CAISGVPNTGELFF
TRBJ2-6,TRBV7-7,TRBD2,CASSPPRSGRGSGANVLTF
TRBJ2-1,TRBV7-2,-,CASSSGLLLHNEQFF
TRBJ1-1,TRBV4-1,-,CASSRGKEAFF
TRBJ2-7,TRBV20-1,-,CSARDLSGRAPYEQYF